This T cell receptor (beta chain) was identified during a study of blood T cell repertoires in COVID-19. Study overall: Collection of acute and convalescent COVID-19 samples took place in the United States, Italy and Spain. The cDNA or gDNA used as material had been derived from T cells, B-cell-depleted T cells, or PBMCs.

As handled by the study authors: From reference gene primer amplification, estimates of nucleated cell counts were derived. The table came from immunoSEQ multiplex PCR; TCRdb's copy has only in-frame clones and leaves some out. From that table come the V and J calls and clone size; the DNA was used to work out D and trimming. This table holds over 95,000 clones, roughly 76% found once. Sequencing was done on a sample of peripheral blood. This sequence was found in a human donor in a cohort sampled during active COVID-19.

As DNA, the CDR3 is TGCGCCAGCAGAGATTCGGGTAATGAAAAACTGTTTTTT. It translates to CASRDSGNEKLFF. The chain has TRBV5-1 and TRBJ1-4; D is uncertain. V lost 5 bases, J lost 4 bases, and 9 bases lay in between. Per germline, CDR1 SGHRS and CDR2 YFSETQ. The CDR3 runs 13 residues.